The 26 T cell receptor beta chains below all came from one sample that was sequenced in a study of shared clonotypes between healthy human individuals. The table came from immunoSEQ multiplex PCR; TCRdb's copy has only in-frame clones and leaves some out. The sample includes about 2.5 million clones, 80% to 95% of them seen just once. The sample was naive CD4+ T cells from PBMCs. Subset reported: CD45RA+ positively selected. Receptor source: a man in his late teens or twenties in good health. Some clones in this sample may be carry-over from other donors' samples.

The chain's CDR3 is CASSQPTGFNQPQHF. DNA for the CDR3: TGTGCCAGCAGTCAGCCGACAGGTTTTAATCAGCCCCAGCATTTT. V usage is TRBV28 and J usage is TRBJ1-5; TRBD1 is a possible D gene (6 bases). The CDR3 runs 15 residues. In germline, CDR1 is MDHEN, CDR2 SYDVKM. V dropped 5 bases and J dropped 4 bases, with 15 bases sitting between them.

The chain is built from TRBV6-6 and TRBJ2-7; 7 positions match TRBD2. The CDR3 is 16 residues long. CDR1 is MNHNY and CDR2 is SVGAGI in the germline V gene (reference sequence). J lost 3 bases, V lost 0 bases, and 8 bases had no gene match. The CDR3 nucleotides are TGTGCCAGCAGTTACTCGGGCGGGAGTATAAGCTACGAGCAGTACTTC. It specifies CASSYSGGSISYEQYF.

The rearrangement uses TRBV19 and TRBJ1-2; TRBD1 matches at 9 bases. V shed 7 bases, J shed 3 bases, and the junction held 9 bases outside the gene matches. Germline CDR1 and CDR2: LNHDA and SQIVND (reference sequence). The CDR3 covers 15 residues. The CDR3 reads CASTTGTGRDYGYTF. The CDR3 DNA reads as TGTGCCAGTACGACCGGGACAGGGAGAGACTATGGCTACACCTTC.

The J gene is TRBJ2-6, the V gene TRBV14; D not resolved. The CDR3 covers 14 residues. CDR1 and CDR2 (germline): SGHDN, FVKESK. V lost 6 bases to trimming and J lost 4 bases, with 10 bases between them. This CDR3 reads CASSAGLGANVLTF. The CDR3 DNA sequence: TGTGCCAGCAGTGCCGGGTTAGGGGCCAACGTCCTGACTTTC. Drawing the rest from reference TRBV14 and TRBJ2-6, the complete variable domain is EAGVTQFPSHSVIEKGQTVTLRCDPISGHDNLYWYRRVMGKEIKFLLHFVKESKQDESGMPNNRFLAERTGGTYSTLKVQPAELEDSGVYFCASSAGLGANVLTFGAGSRLTVL.

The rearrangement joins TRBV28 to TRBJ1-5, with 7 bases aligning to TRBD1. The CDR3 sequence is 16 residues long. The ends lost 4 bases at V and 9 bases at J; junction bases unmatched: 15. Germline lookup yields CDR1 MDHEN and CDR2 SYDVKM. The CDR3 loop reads CASSSPGQLSRGPQHF. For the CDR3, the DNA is TGTGCCAGCAGTTCACCGGGACAGCTCTCGAGGGGGCCCCAGCATTTT.

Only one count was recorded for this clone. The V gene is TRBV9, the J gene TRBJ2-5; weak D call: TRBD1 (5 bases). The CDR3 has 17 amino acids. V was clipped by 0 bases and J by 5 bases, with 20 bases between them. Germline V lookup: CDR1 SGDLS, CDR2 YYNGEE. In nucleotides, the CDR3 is TGTGCCAGCAGCGTAGATCAGGGTTGGTCCGGTGGGGAGACCCAGTACTTC. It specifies CASSVDQGWSGGETQYF.

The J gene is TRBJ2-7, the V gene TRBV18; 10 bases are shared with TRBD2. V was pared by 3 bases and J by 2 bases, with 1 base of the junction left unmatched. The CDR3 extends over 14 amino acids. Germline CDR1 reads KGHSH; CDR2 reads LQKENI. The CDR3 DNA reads TGTGCCAGCTCACCGGGACTAGCGACCTACGAGCAGTACTTC. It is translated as CASSPGLATYEQYF.

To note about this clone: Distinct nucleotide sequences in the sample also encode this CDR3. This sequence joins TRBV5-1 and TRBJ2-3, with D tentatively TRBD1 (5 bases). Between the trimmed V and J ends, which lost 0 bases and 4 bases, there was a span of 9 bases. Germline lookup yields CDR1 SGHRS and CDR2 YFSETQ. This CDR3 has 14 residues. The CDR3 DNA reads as TGCGCCAGCAGCTTGGCTCAGGGCCCAGATACGCAGTATTTT. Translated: CASSLAQGPDTQYF. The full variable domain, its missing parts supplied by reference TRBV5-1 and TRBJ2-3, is KAGVTQTPRYLIKTRGQQVTLSCSPISGHRSVSWYQQTPGQGLQFLFEYFSETQRNKGNFPGRFSGRQFSNSRSEMNVSTLELGDSALYLCASSLAQGPDTQYFGPGTRLTVL.

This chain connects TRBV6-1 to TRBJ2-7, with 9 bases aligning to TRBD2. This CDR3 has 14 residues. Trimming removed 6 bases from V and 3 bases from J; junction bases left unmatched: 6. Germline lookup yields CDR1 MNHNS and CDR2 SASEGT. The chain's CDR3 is CASRRTSDHYEQYF. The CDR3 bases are TGTGCCAGCAGGCGGACTAGCGACCACTACGAGCAGTACTTC.

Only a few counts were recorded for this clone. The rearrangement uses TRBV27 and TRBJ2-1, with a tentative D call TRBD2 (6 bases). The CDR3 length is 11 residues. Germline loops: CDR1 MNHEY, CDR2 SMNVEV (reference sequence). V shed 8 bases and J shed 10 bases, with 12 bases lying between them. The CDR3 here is CASLREQEQFF. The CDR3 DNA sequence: TGTGCCAGCCTTCGGGAGCAGGAGCAGTTCTTC.

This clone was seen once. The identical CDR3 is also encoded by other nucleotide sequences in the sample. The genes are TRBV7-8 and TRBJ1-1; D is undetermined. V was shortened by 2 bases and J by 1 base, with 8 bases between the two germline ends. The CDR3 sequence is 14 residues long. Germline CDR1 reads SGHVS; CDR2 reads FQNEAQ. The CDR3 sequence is CASSLLSGNTEAFF. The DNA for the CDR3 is TGTGCCAGCAGCTTATTGTCGGGGAACACTGAAGCTTTCTTT.

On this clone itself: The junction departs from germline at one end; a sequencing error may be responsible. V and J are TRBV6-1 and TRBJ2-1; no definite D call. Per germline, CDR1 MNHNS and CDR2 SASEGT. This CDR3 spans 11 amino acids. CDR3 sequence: CASREANEQFF. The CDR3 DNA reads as TGTGCCAGCAGAGAAGCGAATGAGCAGTTCTTC.

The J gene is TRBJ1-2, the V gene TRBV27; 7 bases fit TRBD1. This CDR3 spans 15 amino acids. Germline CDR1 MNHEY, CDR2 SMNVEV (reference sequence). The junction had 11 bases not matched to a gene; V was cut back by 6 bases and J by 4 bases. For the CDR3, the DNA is TGTGCCAGCAGCTGGGGATCACAGGGGACCTATGGCTACACCTTC. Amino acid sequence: CASSWGSQGTYGYTF.

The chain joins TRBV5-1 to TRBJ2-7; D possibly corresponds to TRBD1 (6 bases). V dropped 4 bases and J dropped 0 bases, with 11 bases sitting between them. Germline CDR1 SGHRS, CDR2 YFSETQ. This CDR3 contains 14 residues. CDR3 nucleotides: TGCGCCAGCAGCCCCTGGGACATCTCCTACGAGCAGTACTTC. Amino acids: CASSPWDISYEQYF.

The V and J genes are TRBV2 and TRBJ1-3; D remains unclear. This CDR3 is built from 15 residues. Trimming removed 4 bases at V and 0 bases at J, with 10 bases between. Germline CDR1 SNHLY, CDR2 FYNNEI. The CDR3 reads CASSVGQSSGNTIYF. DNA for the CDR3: TGTGCCAGCAGTGTGGGCCAGAGCTCTGGAAACACCATATATTTT.

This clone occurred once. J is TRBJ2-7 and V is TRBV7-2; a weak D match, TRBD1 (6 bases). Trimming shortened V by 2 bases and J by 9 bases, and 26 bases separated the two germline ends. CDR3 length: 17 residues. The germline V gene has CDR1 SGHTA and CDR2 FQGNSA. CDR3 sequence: CASSLLSALASGAGQYF. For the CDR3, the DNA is TGTGCCAGCAGCTTATTGTCTGCATTAGCGTCAGGGGCGGGGCAGTACTTC.

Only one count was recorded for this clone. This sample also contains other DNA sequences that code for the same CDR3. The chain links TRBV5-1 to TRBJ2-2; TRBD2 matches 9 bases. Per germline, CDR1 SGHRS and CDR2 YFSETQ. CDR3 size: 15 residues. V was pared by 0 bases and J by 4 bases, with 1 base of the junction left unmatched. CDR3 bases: TGCGCCAGCAGCTTGGTGACTAGCGGCACCGGGGAGCTGTTTTTT. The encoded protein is CASSLVTSGTGELFF.

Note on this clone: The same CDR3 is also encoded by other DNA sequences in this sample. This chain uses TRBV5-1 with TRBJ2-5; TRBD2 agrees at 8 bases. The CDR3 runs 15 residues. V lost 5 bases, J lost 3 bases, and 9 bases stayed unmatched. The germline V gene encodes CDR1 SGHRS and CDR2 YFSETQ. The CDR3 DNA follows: TGCGCCAGCAGTTTAGCGGGAAGCGGTGAAGAGACCCAGTACTTC. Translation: CASSLAGSGEETQYF.

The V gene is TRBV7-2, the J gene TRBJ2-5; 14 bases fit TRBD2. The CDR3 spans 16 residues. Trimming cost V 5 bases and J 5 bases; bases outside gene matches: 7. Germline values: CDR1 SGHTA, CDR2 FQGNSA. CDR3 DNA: TGTGCCAGCAGCCTGACTAGCGGGAGGGCCCAGGAGACCCAGTACTTC. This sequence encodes CASSLTSGRAQETQYF.

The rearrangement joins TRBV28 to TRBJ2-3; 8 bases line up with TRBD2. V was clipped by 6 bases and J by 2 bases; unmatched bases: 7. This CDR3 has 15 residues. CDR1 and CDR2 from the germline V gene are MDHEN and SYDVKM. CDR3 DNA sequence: TGTGCCAGCAGCCCTGGTAGCGGGACCACAGATACGCAGTATTTT. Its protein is CASSPGSGTTDTQYF.

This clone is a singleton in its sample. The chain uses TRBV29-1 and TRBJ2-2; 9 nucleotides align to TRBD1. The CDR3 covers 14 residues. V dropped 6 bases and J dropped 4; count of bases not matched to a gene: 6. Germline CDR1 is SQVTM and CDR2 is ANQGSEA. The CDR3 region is CSVARTGVTGELFF. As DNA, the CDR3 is TGCAGCGTGGCCCGGACAGGGGTCACCGGGGAGCTGTTTTTT.

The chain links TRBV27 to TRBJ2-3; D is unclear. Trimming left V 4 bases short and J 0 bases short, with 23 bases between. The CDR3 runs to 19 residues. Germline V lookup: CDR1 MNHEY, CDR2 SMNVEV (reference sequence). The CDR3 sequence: CASSSQVAGALISTDTQYF. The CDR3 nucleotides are TGTGCCAGCAGTTCCCAAGTGGCCGGAGCCCTGATAAGCACAGATACGCAGTATTTT.

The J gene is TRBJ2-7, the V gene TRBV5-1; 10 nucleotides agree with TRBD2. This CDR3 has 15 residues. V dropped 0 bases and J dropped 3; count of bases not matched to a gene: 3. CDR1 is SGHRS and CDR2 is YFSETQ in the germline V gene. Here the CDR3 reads CASSLELAGNYEQYF. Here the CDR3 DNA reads TGCGCCAGCAGCTTGGAACTAGCGGGAAACTACGAGCAGTACTTC. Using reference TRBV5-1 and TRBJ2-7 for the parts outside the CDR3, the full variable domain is KAGVTQTPRYLIKTRGQQVTLSCSPISGHRSVSWYQQTPGQGLQFLFEYFSETQRNKGNFPGRFSGRQFSNSRSEMNVSTLELGDSALYLCASSLELAGNYEQYFGPGTRLTVT.

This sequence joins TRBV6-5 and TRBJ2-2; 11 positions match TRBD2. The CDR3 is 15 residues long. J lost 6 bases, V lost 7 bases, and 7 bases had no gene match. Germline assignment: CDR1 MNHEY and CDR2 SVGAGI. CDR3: CASTLAGGLAGELFF. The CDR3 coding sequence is TGTGCCAGCACCTTAGCGGGAGGGCTCGCCGGGGAGCTGTTTTTT.

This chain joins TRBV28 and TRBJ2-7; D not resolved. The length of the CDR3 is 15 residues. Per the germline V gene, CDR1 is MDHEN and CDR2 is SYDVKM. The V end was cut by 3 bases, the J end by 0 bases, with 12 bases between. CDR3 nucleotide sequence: TGTGCCAGCAGTTTTGTGGGCTTTGACTCCTACGAGCAGTACTTC. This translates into CASSFVGFDSYEQYF.

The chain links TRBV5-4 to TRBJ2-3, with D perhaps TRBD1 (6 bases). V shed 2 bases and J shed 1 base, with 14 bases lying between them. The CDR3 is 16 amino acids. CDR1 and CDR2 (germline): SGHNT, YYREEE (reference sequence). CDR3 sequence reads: CASSFRRSGGTDTQYF. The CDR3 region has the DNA TGTGCCAGCAGCTTTCGACGGTCAGGGGGCACAGATACGCAGTATTTT.